Listed here is a single TCR beta chain. The V end lost 2 bases, the J end lost 0 bases, and 8 bases lay between the germline ends. CDR3 length equals 14 residues. Germline CDR1 SGDLS, CDR2 YYNGEE. This sample is drawn from a study of memory CD4+ T cells and cytomegalovirus serostatus. The table came from immunoSEQ multiplex PCR; TCRdb's copy has only in-frame clones and leaves some out. The sample lists 50,000 to 70,000 clones, about 68% seen once, with over 2% in the top ten. The sort gate was single viable CD3+CD4+CD8-CD45RO+ cells for memory CD4+ T cells. The sequence was obtained from an adult in good health and CMV-seropositive. This sequence joins TRBV9 and TRBJ1-1; unclear D gene. Sequenced material: memory CD4+ T cells from blood. The chain's CDR3 is CASSVDPLNTEAFF. For the CDR3, the DNA is TGTGCCAGCAGCGTGGACCCCTTGAACACTGAAGCTTTCTTT.